Following are 21 T cell receptor beta chains from one sample sequenced in a study of PD-L1 blockade in urothelial cancer. Specified time point: peripheral blood 6 weeks after treatment start. Sequencing was performed with immunoSEQ multiplex PCR; in TCRdb, only in-frame clones are kept and a portion is missing. The repertoire holds about 120,000 clones, with approximately 90% as singletons. The specimen comprised PBMCs, sampled around atezolizumab (anti-PD-L1) treatment. All receptors come from a man aged 55-75 years with urothelial cancer.

The chain carries TRBV11-2 and TRBJ1-5, with TRBD1 matching over 9 bases. There are 15 residues in the CDR3. Germline V gives CDR1 SGHAT, CDR2 FQNNGV. Unmatched junction bases numbered 3, after V lost 5 bases and J lost 1 base. CDR3 loop: CASSPGTGSNQPQHF. The CDR3 DNA reads TGTGCCAGCAGCCCTGGGACAGGGAGCAATCAGCCCCAGCATTTT.

The rearrangement links TRBV5-1 to TRBJ1-2; D ambiguous. The CDR3 has 14 amino acids. CDR1 and CDR2 from the germline V gene are SGHRS and YFSETQ. V dropped 0 bases and J dropped 1 base, with 7 bases sitting between them. The CDR3: CASSLVGFNYGYTF. CDR3 nucleotide sequence: TGCGCCAGCAGCTTGGTGGGCTTTAACTATGGCTACACCTTC.

The chain has TRBV20-1 and TRBJ1-1; no reliable D call. Trimming removed 6 bases at V and 1 base at J, with 6 bases between. The V gene's germline CDR1 is DFQATT and CDR2 SNEGSKA (reference sequence). This CDR3 contains 11 residues. The CDR3 region is CSANRNTEAFF. The CDR3 DNA follows: TGCAGTGCGAACAGGAACACTGAAGCTTTCTTT.

The chain is built from TRBV6-5 and TRBJ2-1; tentatively, D is TRBD2 (5 bases). V lost 4 bases to trimming and J lost 3 bases, with 7 bases between them. Germline CDR1 is MNHEY and CDR2 is SVGAGI. This CDR3 contains 13 residues. CDR3 DNA sequence: TGTGCCAGCAGTTCCGCGGGCTACAATGAGCAGTTCTTC. Protein sequence: CASSSAGYNEQFF.

The chain employs TRBV6-6 and TRBJ1-2, with D perhaps TRBD1 (5 bases). Germline V CDR1 and CDR2: MNHNY, SVGAGI (reference sequence). The CDR3 consists of 14 residues. V was pared by 5 bases and J by 1 base, with 11 bases between. In nucleotides, the CDR3 is TGTGCCAGCAGTCGACAGCTCCATAACTATGGCTACACCTTC. Encoded protein: CASSRQLHNYGYTF.

As regards this clone: An end of the junction does not agree with germline; a read error may underlie this. V gene TRBV5-1 combines with J gene TRBJ2-1; TRBD2 aligns across 7 bases. The CDR3 loop spans 16 amino acids. From germline, CDR1 is SGHRS and CDR2 YFSETQ. In DNA, the CDR3 is TGCGCCAGCAGCTGGGGGGGGACGCGATCCTCCAATGAGCAGTTCTTC. Translating gives CASSWGGTRSSNEQFF.

V and J are TRBV19 and TRBJ2-7, with TRBD2 matching over 8 bases. The V and J ends lost 7 bases and 3 bases, in that order; junction bases with no gene match: 8. CDR1 LNHDA and CDR2 SQIVND come from the germline V gene (reference sequence). This CDR3 is 14 amino acids long. Here the CDR3 reads CASTPGGSHYEQYF. The CDR3 DNA sequence: TGTGCCAGTACCCCGGGAGGGAGTCACTACGAGCAGTACTTC.

The rearrangement uses TRBV4-2 and TRBJ2-4; D perhaps matches TRBD2 (5 bases). Germline values: CDR1 LGHNA, CDR2 YNFKEQ. The CDR3 consists of 16 residues. V was cut by 4 bases and J by 0 bases, with 13 bases left in between. The CDR3 sequence: CASSPEPGKAKNIQYF. The CDR3 bases are TGTGCCAGCAGCCCAGAGCCGGGGAAAGCCAAAAACATTCAGTACTTC.

This chain connects TRBV28 to TRBJ2-6, with D possibly TRBD1 on 6 matching bases. CDR3 length: 17 amino acids. V was trimmed by 4 bases and J by 1 base, leaving 14 bases between them. Germline assignment: CDR1 MDHEN and CDR2 SYDVKM. Written as DNA, the CDR3 is TGTGCCAGCAGTTACCCGGGACAAACATCTGGGGCCAACGTCCTGACTTTC. This translates into CASSYPGQTSGANVLTF.

The rearrangement uses TRBV5-1 and TRBJ1-4; possibly TRBD1 for D (5 bases). This CDR3 contains 15 residues. Germline V gene sequence: CDR1 SGHRS, CDR2 YFSETQ. The V and J ends lost 0 bases and 8 bases respectively, with 14 bases between them. The CDR3 is CASSLDGRAKEKLFF. The CDR3, as DNA: TGCGCCAGCAGCTTGGATGGCAGGGCGAAGGAAAAACTGTTTTTT.

This sequence joins TRBV11-3 and TRBJ2-5; D possibly corresponds to TRBD1 (5 bases). From germline, CDR1 is SGHNT and CDR2 YENEEA. CDR3 length equals 14 residues. V lost 5 bases and J 1 base, leaving 11 bases between the germline ends. The CDR3 loop is CASSTLTVQETQYF. The CDR3 coding sequence is TGTGCCAGCAGCACCCTGACAGTCCAAGAGACCCAGTACTTC. Together with reference TRBV11-3 and TRBJ2-5, the CDR3 gives the full variable domain: EAGVVQSPRYKIIEKKQPVAFWCNPISGHNTLYWYLQNLGQGPELLIRYENEEAVDDSQLPKDRFSAERLKGVDSTLKIQPAELGDSAVYLCASSTLTVQETQYFGPGTRLLVL.

V is TRBV6-1 and J is TRBJ2-3, with D possibly being TRBD2 (7 bases). Germline CDR1 MNHNS, CDR2 SASEGT. The CDR3 covers 14 residues. Deletions cut 7 bases from V and 7 bases from J, with 18 bases between. The CDR3 loop reads CASIAMGGGNTQYF. In DNA, the CDR3 is TGTGCCAGCATAGCAATGGGAGGGGGAAATACGCAGTATTTT.

The chain is built from TRBV28 and TRBJ2-7; TRBD1 might be the D (5 bases). Germline CDR1 and CDR2: MDHEN and SYDVKM. V was trimmed by 2 bases and J by 6 bases, leaving 23 bases between them. The length of the CDR3 is 17 residues. CDR3 in DNA: TGTGCCAGCAGTTTAGCGGCTTTAGGGCAGGGCTTTCTCGAGCAGTACTTC. Translated, it gives CASSLAALGQGFLEQYF.

This chain links TRBV28 with TRBJ2-3; D possibly corresponds to TRBD2 (6 bases). The CDR3 contains 17 residues. Germline V gene data show CDR1 as MDHEN and CDR2 as SYDVKM. V lost 2 bases and J lost 0, with 15 bases in between. This CDR3 reads CASSLGGGSGSTDTQYF. Written as DNA, the CDR3 is TGTGCCAGCAGTTTAGGAGGCGGTAGCGGAAGCACAGATACGCAGTATTTT.

The gene calls are TRBV2 and TRBJ2-4; 15 bases align to TRBD2. Losses at the gene ends were 6 bases for V and 0 bases for J; bases not matched to a gene: 6. Per germline, CDR1 SNHLY and CDR2 FYNNEI. There are 18 residues in the CDR3. The CDR3 spells CASRGTSGGLLAKNIQYF. Written as DNA, the CDR3 is TGTGCCAGCAGGGGGACTAGCGGGGGGCTCCTAGCCAAAAACATTCAGTACTTC.

The gene calls are TRBV9 and TRBJ2-7; 7 positions agree with TRBD2. J gave up 2 bases and V 0 bases, and 5 bases lay outside the gene matches. From germline, CDR1 is SGDLS and CDR2 YYNGEE. This CDR3 is built from 15 residues. The CDR3 protein is CASSVGLAEAYEQYF. CDR3 DNA sequence: TGTGCCAGCAGCGTAGGCCTAGCGGAGGCCTACGAGCAGTACTTC.

The genes are TRBV30 and TRBJ2-5; D is possibly TRBD2 (6 bases). V was cut by 5 bases and J by 13 bases, with 17 bases left in between. Germline loops: CDR1 GTSNPN, CDR2 SVGIG (reference sequence). The CDR3 has 11 residues. The CDR3, as DNA: TGTGCCTGGGAGGTATTCGGGGAGGTGTACTTC. Its translation is CAWEVFGEVYF.

The chain carries TRBV7-2 and TRBJ2-7; TRBD2 aligns across 9 bases. The CDR3 extends over 18 amino acids. CDR1 and CDR2 (germline): SGHTA, FQGNSA. Losses at the gene ends were 5 bases for V and 9 bases for J; bases not matched to a gene: 23. The CDR3 bases are TGTGCCAGCAGCACAGGACTAGCGATCTACTTACCGAGAGGGACGCAGTACTTC. Translating gives CASSTGLAIYLPRGTQYF. Drawing the rest from reference TRBV7-2 and TRBJ2-7, the complete variable domain is GAGVSQSPSNKVTEKGKDVELRCDPISGHTALYWYRQSLGQGLEFLIYFQGNSAPDKSGLPSDRFSAERTGGSVSTLTIQRTQQEDSAVYLCASSTGLAIYLPRGTQYFGPGTRLTVT.

The V gene is TRBV5-1, the J gene TRBJ2-1; TRBD1 is a possible D gene (6 bases). From germline, CDR1 is SGHRS and CDR2 YFSETQ. Trimming removed 3 bases from V and 7 bases from J, with 11 bases in between. The CDR3 runs to 13 residues. The CDR3 bases are TGCGCCAGCAGCTCACAGGGTTGGAATGAGCAGTTCTTC. It specifies CASSSQGWNEQFF.

This chain links TRBV7-2 with TRBJ1-4, with 7 positions matching TRBD1. After removal of 3 bases from V and 7 bases from J, the junction contained 8 bases not matched to a gene. The CDR3 consists of 15 residues. Per the germline V gene, CDR1 is SGHTA and CDR2 is FQGNSA. CDR3 loop: CASSFSRGRFEKLFF. CDR3 sequence (DNA): TGTGCCAGCAGCTTCTCTAGGGGGCGATTTGAAAAACTGTTTTTT.

V gene TRBV28 combines with J gene TRBJ2-7; 9 bases align to TRBD2. The ends lost 8 bases at V and 7 bases at J; junction bases unmatched: 21. Germline CDR1 MDHEN, CDR2 SYDVKM. The CDR3 runs 17 residues. The CDR3 region has the DNA TGTGCCAGCTCTCCCATCGTTTGGGCTAGCGGGAATGGAGAGCAGTACTTC. It encodes CASSPIVWASGNGEQYF.